A single T cell receptor (beta chain) is shown here with its context. This clone has only a few counts. The antigen it recognizes is unknown. No base quality information exists; no much larger clone differs at one position. This record belongs to a study of cytomegalovirus exposure and HLA in healthy donors (dated by TCRdb to 2016 to 2017). Study-level background: An earlier analysis of 587 of the donors reported roughly 300 Gb of sequence data and 117 million unique TCR beta sequences obtained from about 180 million T cells. A later genetic analysis used genome-wide SNP genotypes for about three fifths of the 666 donors, treating that subset as a discovery cohort. A separate validation cohort of over 95 different subjects was used in addition to the approximately 610-subject first cohort. The genetic ancestry cluster associated with self-reported Caucasian donors included about 84% of the roughly 380 genotyped donors. To decide whether each TCR beta V gene segment behaved as functional or pseudogenic, an earlier analysis of fewer than 750 of the donors relied on high-throughput TCR beta sequencing. An early release covering about 600 HLA-typed donors comprised about 290 gigabases of sequencing data and tens of millions of unique TCR sequences. Donor age, sex, ethnicity and CMV serostatus were collected together with the repertoire data. Typing coverage differed by locus: A, B, C, DRB1 and DQB1 were typed in roughly 620-630 donors, DQA1 in about 560, DPA1 in 600 to 610, and DPB1 in approximately 450. Every repertoire in the discovery cohort had been generated on one and the same sequencing platform. The T cell repertoires of some 670 subjects were profiled by immunosequencing and related to cytomegalovirus serostatus. The study aimed to test whether cataloging public T cell receptors could reveal signatures of past pathogen exposure. Because of strong linkage in the cohort, roughly five DR-DQ haplotypes were treated as single units for association and clustering. In the later analysis, no new phenotypic data were used to find candidate immune exposures; instead, reliance was placed on TCR beta sequences and their occurrence across donors. To study patterns of TCR occurrence, a later analysis re-analyzed previously published TCR beta repertoires from 550 to 800 donors and added high-resolution HLA genotyping. To predict cytomegalovirus infection status, the study brought together high-throughput TCR immunosequencing, statistical association of individual TCRs with disease status, and machine learning. Among approximately 370 genotyped donors of the cohort, an average of roughly 230,000 unique TCR beta nucleotide sequences was sequenced per donor, of which roughly 18% were non-productive. Class I and class II HLA loci were covered by the typing at four-digit resolution. Beyond this particular receptor, the publication reports: Across donors, most TCR sequences were observed very rarely, whereas some public TCRs were present in many individuals. In both the original and validation cohorts, the classifier was reported to diagnose cytomegalovirus status with high specificity and sensitivity. A group of highly shared sequence variants was considered likely to be a technical artifact of the sequencing pipeline. In this cohort, only TCR beta chains were sequenced, and detectable features were limited by the absence of alpha or paired-chain data. When HLA alleles, especially DR and DQ, strongly co-occurred, TCR associations were difficult to assign to individual alleles. Because counts were too low, 15 to 20 rarely observed V segments, including chromosome 9 orphons, were excluded from the earlier analysis of several hundred of the donors. In vitro tests confirmed that three of the cytomegalovirus-associated TCR beta chains recognize cytomegalovirus antigens. Some IMGT-functional V segments, including TRBV6-2 and TRBV6-3, could not be distinguished by the 87-base-pair reads and were therefore excluded. For the cohort, immune exposure information was limited to CMV serostatus. A later analysis associated around 16,000 TCR beta sequences with specific HLA alleles at a false discovery rate of 0.05. In the study, 164 TCR beta chains were listed as associated with cytomegalovirus. According to the authors, the approach could potentially be generalized to other disease states and immunological phenotypes. According to a later analysis, most CMV-associated TCR beta chains appeared to be HLA-restricted, and the HLA associations seemed to be driven largely by CMV exposure. A later analysis found that HLA-associated TCR beta chains were more clonally expanded and had lower generation probabilities than equally common non-associated chains. HLA typing was unavailable for some donors at each locus, so association tests used only the typed subset. A further reported finding was that TCR beta sequences accurately predicted the HLA-A and HLA-B alleles for most subjects in the first cohort. In a later analysis, TCR association rates were found to vary across HLA loci, with the most associated TCRs seen for DRB1 alleles and the fewest for HLA-C alleles. Correlated functional status among segregating V segments might reflect linkage disequilibrium, but an unknown experimental factor could not be ruled out. V-gene and J-gene trimming of TCR beta chains was associated with a missense DCLRE1C variant in a later genetic analysis, and the association was replicated in an independent cohort. According to a later genetic analysis, donors in an Asian-associated ancestry cluster had fewer N-insertions in productive TCRs than the approximately 650-donor mean. Sequencing depth was assumed to be roughly uniform across donors in the presence/absence analyses, though that assumption may not hold. Broadly in line with IMGT annotations, most TCR beta V segments showed up in productive rearrangements about 87% or about 30% of the time in an earlier analysis of approximately 600 of the donors. Several of the top co-occurrence clusters appeared to be linked to parvovirus B19, influenza, CMV and Epstein-Barr virus, according to a later analysis.

V drops 0 bases and J drops 0 bases, leaving 9 bases in between. The CDR3 spans 16 residues, from the cysteine through the phenylalanine. Only CDR3 DNA remains: 48 bases, in frame from the first base. CDR1 and CDR2 (MNHNY, SVGAGI) derive from the germline V gene (reference sequence). Library method: the immunoSEQ multiplex PCR assay. For the multiplex PCR, a mixture combining 60 forward primers for TCR Vbeta segments and 13 reverse primers for TCR Jbeta segments was used. A multiplex PCR assay on genomic DNA amplified the CDR3 region of rearranged TCR beta genes. The Illumina HiSeq System was used to sequence the amplified TCR beta libraries as 87-base-pair reads. As for the original processing: Across the roughly 700 repertoires, a later analysis counted tens of millions of unique TCR beta chains, some 11 million of which were shared by at least two donors. To remove PCR and sequencing errors, raw reads were error-corrected and collapsed into unique sequences using a nearest-neighbor algorithm that merged closely related sequences. Alignment of CDR3 sequences to IMGT reference sequences was used to assign V, D and J gene segments. Each retained sequence needed at least a six-nucleotide match to both a V gene segment and a J gene segment. Rearrangements were called productive when the CDR3 lacked stop codons and stayed in frame with V and J; all others were non-productive. CDR3 was defined according to IMGT convention as the region running from the second conserved V-encoded cysteine to the conserved J-encoded phenylalanine. The earlier analysis of fewer than 700 of the donors excluded sequences that lacked an unambiguous match to a single V gene segment. An earlier analysis of 587 of the donors called V segments functional above 56.7% productive rearrangements and segregating when the between-donor standard deviation exceeded 5%. To diagnose cytomegalovirus status from the catalog of TCR beta chain sequences, a statistical classification framework was built. In a later analysis, TCR nucleotide sequences were compared against IMGT/GENE-DB human TR gene sequences so that V and J genes could be assigned. The TCRdist pipeline was used in a later analysis to assign CDR3 sequences and most-parsimonious VDJ recombination scenarios. A later analysis defined each TCR beta chain by its CDR3 amino acid sequence plus V-gene family, and excluded reads lacking a unique V-gene family. In a later analysis, several hundred highly shared, low-generation-probability nucleotide sequences were removed to address suspected cross-contamination and a sequencing artifact. A later analysis calculated a clonal expansion index for each public chain from normalized within-repertoire ranks of inferred template counts. In a later analysis, generation probabilities were computed using a VDJ recombination model fitted to out-of-frame rearrangements, and the results were checked against IGoR. In a later analysis, TCR-TCR, TCR-HLA and TCR-CMV co-occurrence was scored with hypergeometric tests, and a repertoire-size bias correction was applied to TCR pairs. False discovery rates were estimated in a later analysis by permuting HLA or CMV assignments 20 times. In a later analysis, co-occurring TCRs were grouped using DBSCAN, and TCRdist sequence similarity was added for clustering within HLA-allele-positive subsets. Repertoires with fewer than 30,000 or more than 120,000 public chains were left out of co-occurrence clustering, as were several repertoires with anomalous nucleotide sharing. The clones in this table, taken by TCRdb from immuneACCESS, are in-frame only. Not every clone is retained; where verified, under half of the shortfall comes from an unresolved V gene, and the cause of the rest is unknown. Clonal size and the V and J genes are those of that table, whereas D and trimming came from the DNA. Recorded for this sample are some 130,000 clones; 65% to 90% of them occurred a single time. Around 1.2% of the sample belongs to the ten largest clones.

The cohort comprised around 700 healthy bone marrow donors. At the time of sampling, every cohort member was nominally healthy, though immune exposures that went unrecorded were likely present. The donor tested CMV seronegative and was one of the 352 seronegative cohort members. A peripheral blood sample was collected from each donor, and TCR beta sequencing was performed on peripheral blood mononuclear cells. Genomic DNA was extracted from the blood cell samples with the Qiagen DNeasy Blood Extraction Kit. Material for sequencing was PBMCs. The sequence derives from a girl aged 2-15 years in good health and CMV-seronegative. Rearrangement joined TRBV6-6 to TRBJ1-3; TRBD1 is perhaps the D gene, given 6 matching bases. The DNA is TGTGCCAGCAGTTACTCCCAGGGGAGCTCTGGAAACACCATATATTTT. This is translated as CASSYSQGSSGNTIYF.